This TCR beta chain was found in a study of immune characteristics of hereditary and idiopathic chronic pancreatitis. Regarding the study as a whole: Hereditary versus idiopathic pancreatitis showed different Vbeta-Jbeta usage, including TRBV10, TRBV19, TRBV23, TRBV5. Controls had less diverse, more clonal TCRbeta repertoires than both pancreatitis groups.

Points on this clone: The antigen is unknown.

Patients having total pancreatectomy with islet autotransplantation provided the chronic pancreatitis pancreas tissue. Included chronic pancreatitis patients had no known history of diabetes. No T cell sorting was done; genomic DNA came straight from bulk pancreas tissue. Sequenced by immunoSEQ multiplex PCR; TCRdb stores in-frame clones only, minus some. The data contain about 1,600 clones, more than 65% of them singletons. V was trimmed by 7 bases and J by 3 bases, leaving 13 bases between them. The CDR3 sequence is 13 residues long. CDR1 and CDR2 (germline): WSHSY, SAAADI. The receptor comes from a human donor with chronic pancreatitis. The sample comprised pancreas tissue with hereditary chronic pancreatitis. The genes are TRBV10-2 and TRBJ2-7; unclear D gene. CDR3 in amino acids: CASKNHGFYEQYF. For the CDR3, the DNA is TGCGCCAGCAAAAATCACGGATTCTACGAGCAGTACTTC.